Below are 4 T cell receptor beta chains sequenced from a single sample in a study of fetal regulatory T cell absence and autoimmunity. Assay: immunoSEQ multiplex PCR; the TCRdb copy retains only in-frame clones and omits some. The sample has some 87,000 clones, 72% seen once. Sample: pancreas tissue. The receptors shown here come from a male donor with IPEX syndrome.

V gene TRBV5-1 combines with J gene TRBJ1-1, with 9 bases fitting TRBD1. V trimming: 4 bases; J trimming: 7 bases; junction bases outside the gene matches: 8. The germline gives CDR1 SGHRS, CDR2 YFSETQ. The CDR3 totals 14 residues. This CDR3 reads CASSANRGQDEAFF. In DNA, the CDR3 is TGCGCCAGCAGCGCAAACAGGGGGCAGGATGAAGCTTTCTTT.

The rearrangement joins TRBV21-1 to TRBJ1-5. TRBV21-1 is a pseudogene locus. The CDR3 sequence is 14 residues long. The CDR3 DNA follows: TGTGCCAGCAGCCCCGCCCAAATCAATCAGCCCCAGCATTTT. It specifies CASSPAQINQPQHF.

The genes are TRBV30 and TRBJ2-5, with TRBD2 matching over 8 bases. CDR1 and CDR2 from the germline V gene are GTSNPN and SVGIG (reference sequence). J gave up 4 bases and V 1 base, and 8 bases lay outside the gene matches. This CDR3 region has 15 residues. In DNA form, the CDR3 reads TGTGCCTGGAGTGGGGGCGGGCTAGCGGGAGAGACCCAGTACTTC. Translation gives CAWSGGGLAGETQYF. Variable domain in full (rest from reference TRBV30 and TRBJ2-5): SQTIHQWPATLVQPVGSPLSLECTVEGTSNPNLYWYRQAAGRGLQLLFYSVGIGQISSEVPQNLSASRPQDRQFILSSKKLLLSDSGFYLCAWSGGGLAGETQYFGPGTRLLVL.

The chain has TRBV15 and TRBJ1-4; no clear D. CDR3 length equals 13 residues. Germline V lookup: CDR1 LNHNV, CDR2 YYDKDF (reference sequence). Trimming cost V 8 bases and J 1 base, with 8 bases left between them. CDR3: CATRGQTNEKLFF. DNA of the CDR3: TGTGCCACCCGCGGCCAAACTAATGAAAAACTGTTTTTT.